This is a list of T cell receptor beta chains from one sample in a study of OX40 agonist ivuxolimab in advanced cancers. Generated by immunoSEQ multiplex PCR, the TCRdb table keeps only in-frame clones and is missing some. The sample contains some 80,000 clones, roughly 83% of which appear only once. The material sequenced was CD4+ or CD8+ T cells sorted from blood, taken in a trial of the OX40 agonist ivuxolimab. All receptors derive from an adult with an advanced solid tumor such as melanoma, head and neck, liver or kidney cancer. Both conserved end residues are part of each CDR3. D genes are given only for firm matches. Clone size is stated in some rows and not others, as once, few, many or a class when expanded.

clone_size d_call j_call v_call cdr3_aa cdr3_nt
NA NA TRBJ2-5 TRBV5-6 CASSLSMETQYF TGTGCCAGCAGCTTGAGTATGGAGACCCAGTACTTC
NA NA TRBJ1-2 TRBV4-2 CASSQTDYGYTF TGTGCCAGCAGCCAAACAGACTATGGCTACACCTTC
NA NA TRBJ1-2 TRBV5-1 CASSPGKEGYTF TGCGCCAGCAGCCCCGGCAAGGAAGGCTACACCTTC
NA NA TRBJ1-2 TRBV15 CATSTRDGGYTF TGTGCCACCAGCACTAGGGACGGCGGCTACACCTTC
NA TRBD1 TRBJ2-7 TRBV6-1 CASSKPGQGSNEQYF TGTGCCAGCAGTAAACCGGGACAGGGGTCCAACGAGCAGTACTTC
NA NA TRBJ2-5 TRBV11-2 CASSSQVRQETQYF TGTGCCAGCAGCTCCCAGGTACGCCAAGAGACCCAGTACTTC
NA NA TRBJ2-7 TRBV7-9 CASSQEGPDRYEQYF TGTGCCAGCAGCCAAGAAGGTCCAGATCGGTACGAGCAGTACTTC
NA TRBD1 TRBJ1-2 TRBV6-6 CASSSKGTGENGYTF TGTGCCAGCAGTTCCAAAGGGACAGGGGAAAATGGCTACACCTTC
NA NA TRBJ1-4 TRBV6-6 CASSRGKDEKLFF TGTGCCAGCAGTCGGGGAAAGGATGAAAAACTGTTTTTT
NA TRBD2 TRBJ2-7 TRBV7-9 CASSLATSGEQYF TGTGCCAGCAGCTTAGCTACTAGCGGCGAGCAGTACTTC
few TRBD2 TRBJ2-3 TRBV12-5 CASGFLAGPGDTQYF TGTGCTAGTGGTTTTCTAGCGGGGCCGGGAGATACGCAGTATTTT
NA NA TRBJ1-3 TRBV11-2 CASSGLGVYSGNTIYF TGTGCCAGCAGCGGGCTTGGGGTCTACTCTGGAAACACCATATATTTT
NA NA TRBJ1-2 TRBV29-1 CSVSDGYGYTF TGCAGCGTTTCGGACGGATATGGCTACACCTTC
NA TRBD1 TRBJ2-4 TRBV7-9 CASSPQGASKNIQYF TGTGCCAGCAGTCCCCAGGGGGCCTCCAAAAACATTCAGTACTTC
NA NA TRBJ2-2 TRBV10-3 CAISESVPRELFF TGTGCCATCAGTGAGTCGGTGCCGAGGGAGCTGTTTTTT
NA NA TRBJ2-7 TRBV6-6 CASTDSNLDEQYF TGTGCCAGCACTGACTCTAATCTCGACGAGCAGTACTTC
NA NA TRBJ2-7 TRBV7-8 CASSLVAGQTYEQYF TGTGCCAGCAGCTTAGTTGCGGGGCAGACCTACGAGCAGTACTTC
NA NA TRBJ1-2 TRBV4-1 CASSQASGLTGRAF TGCGCCAGCAGCCAAGCGTCCGGGCTCACCGGTCGAGCCTTC
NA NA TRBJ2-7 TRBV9 CASSPSFAVYEQYF TGTGCCAGCAGCCCTAGTTTCGCGGTCTACGAGCAGTACTTC
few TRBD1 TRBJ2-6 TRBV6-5 CASSSQGAGANVLTF TGTGCCAGCAGTTCACAGGGGGCTGGGGCCAACGTCCTGACTTTC
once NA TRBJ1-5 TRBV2 CATARSDERAPGGNQPQHF TGTGCCACCGCGCGATCAGACGAACGGGCCCCCGGTGGGAATCAGCCCCAGCATTTT
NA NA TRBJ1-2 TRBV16 CASSQSTGGDGYTF TGTGCCAGCAGCCAATCAACCGGGGGTGATGGCTACACCTTC
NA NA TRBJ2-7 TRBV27 CASSLYHSYEQYF TGTGCCAGCAGTTTATACCACTCCTACGAGCAGTACTTC
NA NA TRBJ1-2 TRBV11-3 CASSLDSGSGYTF TGTGCCAGCAGCTTAGATTCCGGGTCCGGCTACACCTTC
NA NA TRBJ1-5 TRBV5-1 CASSFSPGFGQPQHF TGCGCCAGCAGCTTCTCCCCAGGGTTTGGGCAGCCCCAGCATTTT
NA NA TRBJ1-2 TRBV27 CASSPRTAHWGGYTF TGTGCCAGCAGTCCAAGGACAGCCCATTGGGGTGGCTACACCTTC
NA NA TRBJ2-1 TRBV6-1 CASTKELGFVNEQFF TGTGCCAGCACCAAAGAGCTAGGTTTTGTGAATGAGCAGTTCTTC
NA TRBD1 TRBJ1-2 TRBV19 CASSRQGAYGYTF TGTGCCAGTAGTAGGCAGGGGGCTTATGGCTACACCTTC
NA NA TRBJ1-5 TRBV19 CASSIGASGQEPQHF TGTGCCAGTAGTATTGGGGCGTCCGGTCAGGAGCCCCAGCATTTT
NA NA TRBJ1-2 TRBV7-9 CASSRDTSFYGYTF TGTGCCAGCAGCCGGGACACCTCCTTCTACGGCTACACCTTC
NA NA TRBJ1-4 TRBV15 CATSGGLGGVPTNEKLFF TGTGCCACCAGCGGGGGATTGGGAGGGGTGCCTACTAATGAAAAACTGTTTTTT
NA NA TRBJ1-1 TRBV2 CASLLGQLNTEAFF TGTGCCAGCCTTCTAGGGCAATTGAACACTGAAGCTTTCTTT
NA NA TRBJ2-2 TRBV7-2 CASSFFYTGELFF TGTGCCAGCAGCTTTTTCTACACCGGGGAGCTGTTTTTT
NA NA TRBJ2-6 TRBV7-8 CASSIWSGSGANVLTF TGTGCCAGCAGCATATGGAGCGGCTCTGGGGCCAACGTCCTGACTTTC
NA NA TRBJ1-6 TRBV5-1 CASSLGQTNSPLHF TGCGCCAGCAGCCTGGGGCAGACCAATTCACCCCTCCACTTT
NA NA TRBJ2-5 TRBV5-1 CASSLTGGRETQYF TGCGCCAGCAGCTTGACCGGGGGCAGGGAGACCCAGTACTTC
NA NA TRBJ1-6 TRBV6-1 CASIPGGNINSPLHF TGTGCCAGCATCCCCGGGGGGAACATCAATTCACCCCTCCACTTT
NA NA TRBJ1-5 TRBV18 CASSPRSDSNQPQHF TGTGCCAGCTCACCACGCTCGGATAGCAATCAGCCCCAGCATTTT
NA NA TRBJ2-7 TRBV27 CASSLVVLGEQYF TGTGCCAGCAGTTTAGTGGTTCTGGGCGAGCAGTACTTC
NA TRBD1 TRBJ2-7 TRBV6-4 CASRRTGKLRRYEQYF TGTGCCAGCAGAAGGACAGGGAAATTACGTCGGTACGAGCAGTACTTC
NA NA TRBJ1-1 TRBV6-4 CASSDGYPGSEAFF TGTGCCAGCAGTGACGGATACCCCGGTTCCGAAGCTTTCTTT
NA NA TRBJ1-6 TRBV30 CAWRRVESPLHF TGTGCCTGGCGTCGGGTCGAGTCACCCCTCCACTTT
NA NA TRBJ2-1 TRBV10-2 CASSGLGGGNEQFF TGCGCCAGCAGTGGTTTGGGGGGAGGCAATGAGCAGTTCTTC
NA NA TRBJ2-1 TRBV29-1 CSVEERSNSYNEQFF TGCAGCGTTGAAGAGAGGTCTAACTCCTACAATGAGCAGTTCTTC
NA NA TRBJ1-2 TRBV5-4 CASTPGTNYGYTF TGTGCCAGCACCCCCGGGACTAACTATGGCTACACCTTC
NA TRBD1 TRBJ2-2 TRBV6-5 CASSYAYRGTGELFF TGTGCCAGCAGTTACGCCTACAGGGGTACCGGGGAGCTGTTTTTT
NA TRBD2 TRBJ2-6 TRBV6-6 CASSSGGSGANVLTF TGTGCCAGCAGTAGCGGGGGCTCTGGGGCCAACGTCCTGACTTTC
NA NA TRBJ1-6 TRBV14 CASSKARGLSSPLHF TGTGCCAGCAGCAAAGCCAGGGGATTGAGTTCACCCCTCCACTTT
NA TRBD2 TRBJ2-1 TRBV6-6 CASSYAYTGTNNEQFF TGTGCCAGCAGTTACGCGTATACCGGGACTAACAATGAGCAGTTCTTC
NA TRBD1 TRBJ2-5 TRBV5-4 CASSPSRQGGTETQYF TGTGCCAGCAGTCCCAGTCGACAGGGGGGGACGGAGACCCAGTACTTC